The rows below give T cell receptor beta chains drawn from one sample of a study of blood T cell repertoires in COVID-19. Libraries were prepared by immunoSEQ multiplex PCR; TCRdb keeps only in-frame clonotypes and omits some of them. This sample has around 200,000 clones, with around 80% found just once. The sequencing sample was made of peripheral blood. The receptor set was obtained from a woman older than 75 with active or convalescent COVID-19. The CDR3 runs from the conserved cysteine through the conserved F or W. The order of the fields is J gene, D gene, V gene, clone size, CDR3 DNA, CDR3 protein. The D gene is left open where the match is weak. Part of the rows lack a size; the others show once, few, many or a class for expanded clones.

j_gene: TRBJ1-3
d_gene: NA
v_gene: TRBV6-5
abundance: few
CDR3nt: TGTGCCAGCAGGGCACTAAGCTCTGGAAACACCATATATTTT
CDR3aa: CASRALSSGNTIYF

j_gene: TRBJ2-5
d_gene: NA
v_gene: TRBV19
abundance: once
CDR3nt: TGTGCCAGTAGTATTACACAGGGACGGGGTGAGACCCAGTACTTC
CDR3aa: CASSITQGRGETQYF

j_gene: TRBJ1-1
d_gene: NA
v_gene: TRBV5-4
abundance: once
CDR3nt: TGTGCCAGCAGCTTGGCCAGGGCCTCGGACACTGAAGCTTTCTTT
CDR3aa: CASSLARASDTEAFF

j_gene: TRBJ1-1
d_gene: NA
v_gene: TRBV6-1
abundance: once
CDR3nt: TGTGCCAGCAGTGAAAACGGCAGGGTCACTGAAGCTTTCTTT
CDR3aa: CASSENGRVTEAFF

j_gene: TRBJ2-3
d_gene: TRBD2
v_gene: TRBV4-3
abundance: NA
CDR3nt: TGCGCCAGCAGCCAAGGGACTAGCGGTCTGGATACGCAGTATTTT
CDR3aa: CASSQGTSGLDTQYF

j_gene: TRBJ2-5
d_gene: TRBD1
v_gene: TRBV9
abundance: NA
CDR3nt: TGTGCCAGCAGCTCCGTCCCAGGGGGAGAGACCCAGTACTTC
CDR3aa: CASSSVPGGETQYF

j_gene: TRBJ1-1
d_gene: NA
v_gene: TRBV18
abundance: NA
CDR3nt: TGTGCCAGCTCACCACCGGGGAGTGAAGCTTTCTTT
CDR3aa: CASSPPGSEAFF

j_gene: TRBJ2-1
d_gene: TRBD2
v_gene: TRBV10-3
abundance: NA
CDR3nt: TGTGCCATCAGTGCACCGGGACTAGCGGGGGCGGGAAGGACCTACAATGAGCAGTTCTTC
CDR3aa: CAISAPGLAGAGRTYNEQFF

j_gene: TRBJ1-3
d_gene: TRBD1
v_gene: TRBV3-1/TRBV3-2
abundance: NA
CDR3nt: TGTGCCAGCAGCCTCGGGACAGTCTATGGAGGGGGAAACACCATATATTTT
CDR3aa: CASSLGTVYGGGNTIYF

j_gene: TRBJ1-2
d_gene: NA
v_gene: TRBV14
abundance: few
CDR3nt: TGTGCCAGCAGCCATCAGGGGTATGGCTACACCTTC
CDR3aa: CASSHQGYGYTF

j_gene: TRBJ2-2
d_gene: NA
v_gene: TRBV28
abundance: NA
CDR3nt: TGTGCCAGCAGTTCCCCTGGGCGCGCGACCGGGGAGCTGTTTTTT
CDR3aa: CASSSPGRATGELFF

j_gene: TRBJ2-1
d_gene: NA
v_gene: TRBV5-1
abundance: NA
CDR3nt: TGCGCCAGCAGCTCCCCGGGAACCGTCTACAATGAGCAGTTCTTC
CDR3aa: CASSSPGTVYNEQFF

j_gene: TRBJ2-3
d_gene: TRBD2
v_gene: TRBV7-6
abundance: NA
CDR3nt: TGTGCCAGCAGCTCCCTTACTAGCGGGGTGAAAGATACGCAGTATTTT
CDR3aa: CASSSLTSGVKDTQYF

j_gene: TRBJ1-2
d_gene: TRBD1
v_gene: TRBV6-5
abundance: few
CDR3nt: TGTGCCAGCAGTTACAGGGACAGGGGGGTCGATGGCTACACCTTC
CDR3aa: CASSYRDRGVDGYTF

j_gene: TRBJ2-1
d_gene: TRBD1
v_gene: TRBV18
abundance: NA
CDR3nt: TGTGCCAGCTTCCCAGACAGGGGGTCCTACAATGAGCAGTTCTTC
CDR3aa: CASFPDRGSYNEQFF

j_gene: TRBJ2-4
d_gene: TRBD1
v_gene: TRBV27
abundance: once
CDR3nt: TGTGCCAGCAGTGACAGGGGGAACATTCAGTACTTC
CDR3aa: CASSDRGNIQYF

j_gene: TRBJ2-3
d_gene: NA
v_gene: TRBV6-4
abundance: NA
CDR3nt: TGTGCCAGCAGTGTTGGCGGGACCACAGATACGCAGTATTTT
CDR3aa: CASSVGGTTDTQYF

j_gene: TRBJ2-4
d_gene: NA
v_gene: TRBV3-1/TRBV3-2
abundance: NA
CDR3nt: TGTGCCAGCAGCGGAGATCCCCTAGTAGCCAAAAACATTCAGTACTTC
CDR3aa: CASSGDPLVAKNIQYF

j_gene: TRBJ2-1
d_gene: TRBD2
v_gene: TRBV20-1
abundance: few
CDR3nt: TGCAGTGCTAGTCCTCGGGGCGGGAGGCCCTACAATGAGCAGTTCTTC
CDR3aa: CSASPRGGRPYNEQFF

j_gene: TRBJ1-4
d_gene: TRBD1
v_gene: TRBV5-1
abundance: few
CDR3nt: TGCGCCAGCAGTTGGGGCGGGACAGGGGATGAAAAACTGTTTTTT
CDR3aa: CASSWGGTGDEKLFF

j_gene: TRBJ2-1
d_gene: TRBD1
v_gene: TRBV7-9
abundance: NA
CDR3nt: TGTGCCAGCAGCCCATTGACAGGGAATGAGCAGTTCTTC
CDR3aa: CASSPLTGNEQFF